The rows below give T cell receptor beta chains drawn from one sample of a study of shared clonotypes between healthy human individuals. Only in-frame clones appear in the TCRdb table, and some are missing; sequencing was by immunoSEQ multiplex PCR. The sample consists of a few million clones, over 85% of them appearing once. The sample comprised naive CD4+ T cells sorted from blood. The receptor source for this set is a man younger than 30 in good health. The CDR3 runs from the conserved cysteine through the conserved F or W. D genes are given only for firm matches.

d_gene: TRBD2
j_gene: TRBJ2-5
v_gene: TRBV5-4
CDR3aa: CASSLRGGGFETQYF

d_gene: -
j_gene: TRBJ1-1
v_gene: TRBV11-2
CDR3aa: CASRSPGKGDTEAFF

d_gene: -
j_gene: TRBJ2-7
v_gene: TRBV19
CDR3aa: CASSISFQGPYEQYF

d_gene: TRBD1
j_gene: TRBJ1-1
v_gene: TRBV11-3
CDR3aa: CASSPGQGAATTEAFF

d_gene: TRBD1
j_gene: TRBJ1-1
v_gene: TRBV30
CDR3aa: CAWNRGGTEAFF

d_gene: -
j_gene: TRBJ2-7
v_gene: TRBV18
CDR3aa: CASSPGGGSEQYF

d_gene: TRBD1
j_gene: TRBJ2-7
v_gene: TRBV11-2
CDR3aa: CASSLATSPGTDSYEQYF

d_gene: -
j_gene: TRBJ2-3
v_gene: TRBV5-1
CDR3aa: CASSLGGQLGRDTQYF

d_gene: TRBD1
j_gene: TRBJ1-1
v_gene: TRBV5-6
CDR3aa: CASSLGRGRTEAFF

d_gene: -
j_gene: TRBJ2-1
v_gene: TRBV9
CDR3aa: CASSVGSSGDYNEQFF

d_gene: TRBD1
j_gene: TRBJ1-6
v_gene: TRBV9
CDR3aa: CASSLGGGNSPLHF

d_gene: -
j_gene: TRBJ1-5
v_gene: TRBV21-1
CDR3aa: CASSKKGTGSNQPQHF

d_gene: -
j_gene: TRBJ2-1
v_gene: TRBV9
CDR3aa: CASSVGLAEEQFF

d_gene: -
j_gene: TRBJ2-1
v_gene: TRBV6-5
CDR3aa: CASSYPKLDEQFF

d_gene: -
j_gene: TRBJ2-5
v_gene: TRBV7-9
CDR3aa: CASSLEGGPRLQETQYF

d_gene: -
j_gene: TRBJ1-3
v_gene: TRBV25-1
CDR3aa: CASSPKGTGSGNTIYF

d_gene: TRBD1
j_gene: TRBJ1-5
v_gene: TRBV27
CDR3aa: CASSFREPGQGIQPQHF

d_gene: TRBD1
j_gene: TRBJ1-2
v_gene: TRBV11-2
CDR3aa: CASSSGTGASYTF

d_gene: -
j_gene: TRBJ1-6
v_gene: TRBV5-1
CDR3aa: CASSLAGTGIDSPLHF

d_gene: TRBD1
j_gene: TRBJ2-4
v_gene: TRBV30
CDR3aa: CAWSKTGGPFIAKNIQYF

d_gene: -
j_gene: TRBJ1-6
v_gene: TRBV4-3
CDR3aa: CASSQGGGGEPLHF

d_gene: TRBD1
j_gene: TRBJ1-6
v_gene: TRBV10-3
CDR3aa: CATANRGLDSPLHF

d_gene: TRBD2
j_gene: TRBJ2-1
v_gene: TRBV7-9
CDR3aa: CASSPTSGGSFSYNEQFF

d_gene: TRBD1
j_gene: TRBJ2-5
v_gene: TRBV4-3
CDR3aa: CASSRETGGTETQYF

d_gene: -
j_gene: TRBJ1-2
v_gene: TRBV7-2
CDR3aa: CASSLNADFPSGYTF

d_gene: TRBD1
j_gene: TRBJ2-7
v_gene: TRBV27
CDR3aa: CATKYPTGTESYEQYF

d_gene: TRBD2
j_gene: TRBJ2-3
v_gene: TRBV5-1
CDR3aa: CASSLTSGSGTDTQYF

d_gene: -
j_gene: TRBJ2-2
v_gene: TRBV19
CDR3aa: CASSIRGWGTGELFF